The 24 T cell receptor beta chains given below trace back to one sample, sequenced in a study of cytomegalovirus exposure and HLA in healthy donors. Vbeta (60) and Jbeta (13) primers were used in the PCR. Profiled with immunoSEQ multiplex PCR; TCRdb holds only in-frame clones, not every one. The sample consists of some 170,000 clones, roughly 79% of them appearing once. The sequencing input was PBMCs. Receptors were obtained from a woman in her forties in good health and CMV-seronegative.

This chain connects TRBV7-9 to TRBJ1-5; D is ambiguous. CDR1 and CDR2 from the germline V gene are SEHNR and FQNEAQ (reference sequence). The CDR3 length is 12 residues. Trimming shortened V by 5 bases and J by 4 bases, and 6 bases separated the two germline ends. The CDR3 DNA reads as TGTGCCAGCAGCGAGGAAAATCAGCCCCAGCATTTT. Translating gives CASSEENQPQHF. Full variable domain (outside the CDR3, taken from reference TRBV7-9 and TRBJ1-5): DTGVSQNPRHKITKRGQNVTFRCDPISEHNRLYWYRQTLGQGPEFLTYFQNEAQLEKSRLLSDRFSAERPKGSFSTLEIQRTEQGDSAMYLCASSEENQPQHFGDGTRLSIL.

The CDR3 sequence: CASSGAGEQYF. CDR3 bases: TGCGCCAGCAGTGGAGCTGGCGAGCAGTACTTC. The gene calls are TRBV10-1 and TRBJ2-7; D uncertain. Germline assignment: CDR1 WNHNN and CDR2 SYGVQD (reference sequence). This CDR3 comprises 11 residues. V gave up 4 bases and J gave up 6 bases, with 7 bases separating them.

The chain links TRBV6-5 to TRBJ1-2, with 10 bases matching TRBD1. With 2 bases clipped from V and 7 bases from J, the junction kept 7 bases outside the gene matches. Germline V gene lookup returns CDR1 MNHEY and CDR2 SVGAGI. CDR3 size: 15 residues. The chain's CDR3 is CASSYGGQGVSGYTF. The CDR3 DNA is TGTGCCAGCAGTTACGGAGGACAGGGGGTTTCTGGCTACACCTTC.

The chain recombines TRBV29-1 with TRBJ1-1; D is perhaps TRBD1 (5 bases). Germline CDR1 and CDR2: SQVTM and ANQGSEA. The CDR3 consists of 12 residues. V was cut by 2 bases and J by 5 bases, with 9 bases left in between. CDR3 nucleotides: TGCAGCGTTGAACAGGGCGGAACTGAAGCTTTCTTT. It is translated as CSVEQGGTEAFF.

V is TRBV7-9 and J is TRBJ2-5; TRBD1 matches 10 bases. The germline gives CDR1 SEHNR, CDR2 FQNEAQ (reference sequence). V gave up 4 bases and J gave up 5 bases; unmatched junction bases: 7. The CDR3 length is 15 residues. The CDR3 DNA reads TGTGCCAGCAGCTCGCCGGGGACAGGGGTTGAGACCCAGTACTTC. Protein product: CASSSPGTGVETQYF.

V usage is TRBV14 and J usage is TRBJ2-5, with TRBD2 matching 14 bases. V shed 4 bases, J shed 4 bases, and the junction held 5 bases outside the gene matches. The CDR3 has 16 residues. Looked up from germline, CDR1 is SGHDN and CDR2 is FVKESK. The CDR3 here is CASSPRLAGGVETQYF. In DNA form, the CDR3 reads TGTGCCAGCAGCCCACGACTAGCGGGAGGGGTAGAGACCCAGTACTTC.

The chain couples TRBV5-1 to TRBJ2-2; TRBD1 matches 7 bases. V shed 3 bases and J 7 bases; nucleotides not matched to a gene: 12. Germline V gene sequence: CDR1 SGHRS, CDR2 YFSETQ. The CDR3 totals 16 residues. CDR3 coding DNA: TGCGCCAGCAGCTCAATCCCTGGGACAGACGGCGGGGAGCTGTTTTTT. It specifies CASSSIPGTDGGELFF.

This clone turned up a few times. The chain carries TRBV5-1 and TRBJ2-7; a possible D gene is TRBD2 (6 bases). The CDR3 runs to 11 residues. CDR1 and CDR2 (germline): SGHRS, YFSETQ. Trimming removed 0 bases from V and 12 bases from J, with 10 bases in between. CDR3 in DNA: TGCGCCAGCAGCTTGGAACGGGAGTTGTACTTC. Amino acid sequence: CASSLERELYF.

This chain connects TRBV28 to TRBJ1-5; a possible D gene is TRBD1 (6 bases). Trimming removed 7 bases at V and 2 bases at J, with 15 bases between. The length of the CDR3 is 15 residues. Per the germline V gene, CDR1 is MDHEN and CDR2 is SYDVKM. The CDR3: CASTVQGLGNQPQHF. The CDR3 DNA reads TGTGCCAGCACCGTACAGGGTCTGGGCAATCAGCCCCAGCATTTT.

The rearrangement uses TRBV6-1 and TRBJ1-2; 7 nucleotides match TRBD1. J gave up 4 bases and V 2 bases, and 4 bases lay outside the gene matches. The CDR3 length is 14 residues. Germline V gene data show CDR1 as MNHNS and CDR2 as SASEGT. The CDR3 loop reads CASSEFQGGYGYTF. The CDR3 DNA sequence: TGTGCCAGCAGTGAATTTCAGGGGGGCTATGGCTACACCTTC.

The rearrangement uses TRBV28 and TRBJ1-4; tentative D call: TRBD1 (6 bases). Germline V CDR1 and CDR2: MDHEN, SYDVKM. V was cut by 7 bases and J by 0 bases, with 12 bases left in between. CDR3 length: 15 amino acids. DNA of the CDR3: TGTGCCAGCACCCTCCCAGGGGCAACTAATGAAAAACTGTTTTTT. Its translation: CASTLPGATNEKLFF.

The chain combines TRBV9 with TRBJ2-2; tentative D call: TRBD2 (5 bases). V was cut by 4 bases and J by 4 bases, with 11 bases left in between. CDR3 length: 14 residues. Per the germline V gene, CDR1 is SGDLS and CDR2 is YYNGEE. The CDR3 here is CASSTGLGTGELFF. For the CDR3, the DNA is TGTGCCAGCAGCACCGGACTGGGCACCGGGGAGCTGTTTTTT. The variable domain in full, completed from reference TRBV9 and TRBJ2-2, reads DSGVTQTPKHLITATGQRVTLRCSPRSGDLSVYWYQQSLDQGLQFLIQYYNGEERAKGNILERFSAQQFPDLHSELNLSSLELGDSALYFCASSTGLGTGELFFGEGSRLTVL.

The chain combines TRBV6-4 with TRBJ2-3, with TRBD2 matching 8 bases. The V gene end was trimmed by 4 bases and the J gene end by 7 bases; junction bases not matched to a gene: 10. Germline CDR1 is MRHNA and CDR2 is SNTAGT. CDR3 length: 15 residues. The CDR3 reads CASSVDTSGFYTQYF. The CDR3 DNA reads as TGTGCCAGCAGTGTTGATACTAGCGGTTTTTATACGCAGTATTTT.

J is TRBJ2-3 and V is TRBV5-4; 7 bases are shared with TRBD2. Per germline, CDR1 SGHNT and CDR2 YYREEE (reference sequence). Unmatched junction bases numbered 9, after V lost 4 bases and J lost 1 base. This CDR3 region has 16 residues. CDR3 sequence (DNA): TGTGCCAGCAGCCCCCGACGGGGGGTAGGCACAGATACGCAGTATTTT. Its protein product is CASSPRRGVGTDTQYF.

The chain recombines TRBV5-5 with TRBJ1-1, with 7 bases matching TRBD1. The CDR3 consists of 15 residues. The germline V gene encodes CDR1 SGHKS and CDR2 YYEKEE (reference sequence). V lost 2 bases, J lost 5 bases, and 9 bases stayed unmatched. The DNA for the CDR3 is TGTGCCAGCAGCTTACCGCGACAGGGAGAAACTGAAGCTTTCTTT. This sequence encodes CASSLPRQGETEAFF.

The gene calls are TRBV5-1 and TRBJ2-3, with 7 positions matching TRBD2. CDR3 size: 16 residues. Germline assignment: CDR1 SGHRS and CDR2 YFSETQ. V trimming: 5 bases; J trimming: 2 bases; junction bases outside the gene matches: 11. CDR3 coding DNA: TGCGCCAGCAGAACCCCAGCTAGCGGCTACACAGATACGCAGTATTTT. Protein product: CASRTPASGYTDTQYF.

The chain combines TRBV7-9 with TRBJ1-4; the match to TRBD1 covers 9 bases. The CDR3 contains 16 residues. The germline V gene has CDR1 SEHNR and CDR2 FQNEAQ (reference sequence). The V gene end was trimmed by 2 bases and the J gene end by 7 bases; junction bases not matched to a gene: 8. CDR3 bases: TGTGCCAGCAGCTTAAGAGGTGGACAGGGGTCTGAAAAACTGTTTTTT. Translating it yields CASSLRGGQGSEKLFF.

The chain recombines TRBV5-4 with TRBJ2-2, with a weak D call TRBD1 (6 bases). The germline V and J ends were trimmed by 6 bases and 6 bases, with 18 bases remaining between them. Per germline, CDR1 SGHNT and CDR2 YYREEE (reference sequence). The CDR3 has 15 amino acids. The CDR3 loop is CASNTNRDSSGELFF. The DNA for the CDR3 is TGTGCCAGCAACACGAACAGGGATTCGTCCGGGGAGCTGTTTTTT.

The V gene is TRBV6-4, the J gene TRBJ2-7, with 9 positions matching TRBD2. This CDR3 region has 15 residues. Germline-derived CDR1 and CDR2 are MRHNA and SNTAGT. V lost 0 bases, J lost 5 bases, and 5 bases stayed unmatched. Here the CDR3 reads CASSDSSSGSDEQYF. CDR3 coding DNA: TGTGCCAGCAGTGACTCGAGTAGCGGGAGCGACGAGCAGTACTTC.

The rearrangement joins TRBV7-6 to TRBJ2-5, with 7 bases matching TRBD2. Germline V gene sequence: CDR1 SGHVS, CDR2 FNYEAQ. After removal of 1 base from V and 5 bases from J, the junction contained 7 bases not matched to a gene. CDR3 length: 15 amino acids. CDR3 region: CASSLGLAGEETQYF. The CDR3 nucleotides are TGTGCCAGCAGCTTAGGGCTTGCGGGAGAGGAGACCCAGTACTTC.

V is TRBV11-1 and J is TRBJ2-1; D possibly corresponds to TRBD1 (5 bases). V lost 3 bases, J lost 5 bases, and 8 bases lay in between. From germline, CDR1 is SGHAT and CDR2 FQDESV (reference sequence). The CDR3 is 13 residues long. The CDR3 here is CASSFSRDNEQFF. DNA for the CDR3: TGTGCCAGCAGCTTCAGCAGGGACAATGAGCAGTTCTTC.

The rearrangement joins TRBV5-1 to TRBJ2-5; TRBD2 aligns across 16 bases. The CDR3 consists of 16 residues. Germline V gene sequence: CDR1 SGHRS, CDR2 YFSETQ. The V segment lost 4 bases and the J segment 2 bases; nucleotides outside the gene matches: 2. The CDR3 protein is CASSGGLAGGQETQYF. DNA of the CDR3: TGCGCCAGCAGCGGGGGACTAGCGGGAGGGCAAGAGACCCAGTACTTC.

Only one count was recorded for this clone. CDR3 residues: CASSLAEGYTLEKLFF. The CDR3 region has the DNA TGTGCCAGCAGCTTAGCGGAGGGCTATACGTTGGAAAAACTGTTTTTT. The V gene is TRBV7-9, the J gene TRBJ1-4; D gene ambiguous. The CDR3 is 16 amino acids. CDR1 is SEHNR, CDR2 FQNEAQ, per germline (reference sequence). V dropped 0 bases and J dropped 8 bases, with 16 bases sitting between them.

The chain recombines TRBV11-2 with TRBJ1-5; D possibly corresponds to TRBD1 (5 bases). Between the trimmed V and J ends, which lost 5 bases and 1 base, there was a span of 12 bases. This CDR3 is 15 amino acids long. Germline loops: CDR1 SGHAT, CDR2 FQNNGV. CDR3: CASSPPGKSNQPQHF. The CDR3 DNA is TGTGCCAGCAGCCCTCCAGGGAAAAGCAATCAGCCCCAGCATTTT. Combining the CDR3 with reference TRBV11-2 and TRBJ1-5 gives the whole variable domain EAGVAQSPRYKIIEKRQSVAFWCNPISGHATLYWYQQILGQGPKLLIQFQNNGVVDDSQLPKDRFSAERLKGVDSTLKIQPAKLEDSAVYLCASSPPGKSNQPQHFGDGTRLSIL.